Included here is one TCR beta chain sequence, with context. CDR3 length equals 15 residues. Between the trimmed V and J ends, which lost 4 bases and 1 base, there was a span of 14 bases. CDR1 and CDR2 (germline): SGHRS, YFSETQ. The data belong to a study of T-cell reconstitution after alpha-beta-depleted transplantation in children. Using unique molecular identifiers, the investigators prepared the TCRbeta library. Using its own MiXCR run on the PCR reads, TCRdb lists one record per CDR3 protein. The repertoire holds fewer than 1 million distinct CDR3 sequences, roughly 15% seen once, with around 5% in the top ten.

The chain is built from TRBV5-1 and TRBJ2-5, with D tentatively TRBD1 or TRBD2 (5 bases each). The TCR originated in a male patient younger than 18 who had a stem cell transplant for acute lymphoblastic leukemia, so the T cells may come from the graft donor. The sequencing used PBMCs, mostly from graft donor cells, collected 360 days after TCRalphabeta/CD19-depleted stem cell transplant. CDR3 region: CASSQRPGPQETQYF. The CDR3 DNA reads as TGCGCCAGCAGCCAGCGCCCGGGGCCCCAAGAGACCCAGTACTTC.